This T cell receptor (beta chain) was captured in a study of response to subunit inactivated influenza vaccine. Study-wide findings and caveats: The authors suggested that every seasonal influenza vaccination recruits few new T cells.

Regarding this clonotype: No antigen is known for it.

TCRdb processed the RT-PCR reads anew with MiXCR; each CDR3 protein has one entry. The sample consists of about 700,000 distinct CDR3 sequences, roughly 15% of them appearing once. The sequences come from PBMCs from blood, collected 14 to 15 days before vaccination. The TCR sequence derives from a man aged 45-60 years who received an inactivated influenza vaccine.

The CDR3 DNA reads TGCGCCAGCAGCCTGATTCTAGCGGGAGGGCCTTCAGGGGCCAACGTCCTGACTTTC. As protein: CASSLILAGGPSGANVLTF. The V call is TRBV4-3, the J call TRBJ2-6; 12 bases map to TRBD2. The CDR3 runs to 19 residues. Germline trimming cut 4 bases from V and 4 bases from J; bases unmatched to any gene: 11. CDR1 and CDR2 (germline): LGHNA, YSLEER.